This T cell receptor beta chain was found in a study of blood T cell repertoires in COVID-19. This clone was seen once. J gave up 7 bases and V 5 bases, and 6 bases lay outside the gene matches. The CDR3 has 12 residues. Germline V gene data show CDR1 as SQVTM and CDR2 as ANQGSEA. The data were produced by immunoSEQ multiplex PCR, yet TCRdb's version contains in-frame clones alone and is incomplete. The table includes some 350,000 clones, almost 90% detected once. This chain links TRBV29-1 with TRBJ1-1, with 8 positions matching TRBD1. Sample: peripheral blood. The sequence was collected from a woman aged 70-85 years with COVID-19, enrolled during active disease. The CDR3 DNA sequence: TGCAGCGTTCCGGACAGGGAGAGTGAAGCTTTCTTT. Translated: CSVPDRESEAFF.